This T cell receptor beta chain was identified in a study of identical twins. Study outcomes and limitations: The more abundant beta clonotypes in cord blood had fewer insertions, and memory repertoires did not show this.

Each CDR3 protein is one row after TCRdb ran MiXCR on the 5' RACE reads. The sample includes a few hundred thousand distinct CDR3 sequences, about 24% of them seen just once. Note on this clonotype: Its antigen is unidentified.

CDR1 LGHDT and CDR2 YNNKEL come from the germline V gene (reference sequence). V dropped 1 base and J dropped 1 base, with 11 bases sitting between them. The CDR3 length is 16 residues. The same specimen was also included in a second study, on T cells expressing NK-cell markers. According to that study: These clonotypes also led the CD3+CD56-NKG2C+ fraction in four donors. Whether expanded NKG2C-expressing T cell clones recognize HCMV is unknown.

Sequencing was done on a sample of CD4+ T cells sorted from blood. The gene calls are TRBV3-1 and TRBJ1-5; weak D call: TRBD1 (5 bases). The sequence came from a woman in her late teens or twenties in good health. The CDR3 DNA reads TGTGCCAGCAGCCAAGCGCCCGGGGGAAGCAATCAGCCCCAGCATTTT. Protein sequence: CASSQAPGGSNQPQHF.